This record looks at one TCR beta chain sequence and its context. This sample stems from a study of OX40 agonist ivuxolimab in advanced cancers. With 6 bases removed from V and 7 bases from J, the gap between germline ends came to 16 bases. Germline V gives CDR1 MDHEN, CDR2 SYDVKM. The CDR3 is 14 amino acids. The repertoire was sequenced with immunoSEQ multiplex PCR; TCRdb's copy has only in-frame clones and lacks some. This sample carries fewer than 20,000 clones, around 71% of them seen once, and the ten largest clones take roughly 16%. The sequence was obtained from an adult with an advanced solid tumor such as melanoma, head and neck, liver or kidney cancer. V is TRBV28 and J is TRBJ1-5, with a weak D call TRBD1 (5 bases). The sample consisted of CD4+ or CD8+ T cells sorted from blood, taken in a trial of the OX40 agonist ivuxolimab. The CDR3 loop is CASSYLGTKQPQHF. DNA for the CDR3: TGTGCCAGCAGCTATCTAGGGACGAAACAGCCCCAGCATTTT.